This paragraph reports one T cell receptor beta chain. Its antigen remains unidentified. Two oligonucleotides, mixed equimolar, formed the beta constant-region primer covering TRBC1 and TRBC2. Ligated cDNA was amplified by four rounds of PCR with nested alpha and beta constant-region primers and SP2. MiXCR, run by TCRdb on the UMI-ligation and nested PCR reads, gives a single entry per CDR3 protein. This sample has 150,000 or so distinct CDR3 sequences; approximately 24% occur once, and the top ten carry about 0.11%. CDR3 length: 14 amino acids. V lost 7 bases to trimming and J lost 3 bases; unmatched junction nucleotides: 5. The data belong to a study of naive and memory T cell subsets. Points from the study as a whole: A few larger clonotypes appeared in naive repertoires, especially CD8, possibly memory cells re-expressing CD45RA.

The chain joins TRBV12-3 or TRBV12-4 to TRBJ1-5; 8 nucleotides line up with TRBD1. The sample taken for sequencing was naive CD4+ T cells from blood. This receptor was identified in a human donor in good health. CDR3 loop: CASKGQGLNQPQHF. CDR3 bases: TGTGCCAGCAAAGGACAGGGTCTCAATCAGCCCCAGCATTTT.